The 27 T cell receptor beta chains presented below share a single source sample, sequenced in a study of CD8 T cells in ankylosing spondylitis. Study results and caveats: Ankylosing spondylitis blood seemed to carry a telltale TCR beta motif made of roughly eight highly homologous variants.

Their antigen targets remain unknown. TCRdb itself ran the 5' RACE reads through MiXCR, one entry per CDR3 protein. The sample shows about 460,000 distinct CDR3 sequences, under 5.5% of them seen only once. The specimen was blood, either unsorted or a sorted T cell fraction (not recorded which). The source is a male donor with ankylosing spondylitis.

This clonotype was seen more than once but under ten times. The chain's CDR3 is CAIRVGYREDYGYTF. For the CDR3, the DNA is TGTGCCATCAGGGTCGGCTACAGGGAAGACTATGGCTACACCTTC. The rearrangement joins TRBV10-3 to TRBJ1-2, with D perhaps TRBD1 (6 bases). V gave up 6 bases and J gave up 3 bases, with 17 bases separating them. CDR1 and CDR2 (germline): ENHRY, SYGVKD. The CDR3 contains 15 residues.

This clonotype was recorded many times. This chain uses TRBV29-1 with TRBJ1-2; 10 bases agree with TRBD1. This CDR3 is built from 16 residues. Germline V CDR1 and CDR2: SQVTM, ANQGSEA. The V segment lost 5 bases and the J segment 10 bases; nucleotides outside the gene matches: 19. CDR3 sequence: CSVRRQGARLFSSYTF. The CDR3, as DNA: TGCAGCGTTCGACGACAGGGGGCGCGTCTCTTTTCATCCTACACCTTC.

The chain carries TRBV20-1 and TRBJ2-7, with 8 bases fitting TRBD2. The V segment lost 2 bases and the J segment 2 bases; nucleotides outside the gene matches: 8. The CDR3 loop spans 15 amino acids. Germline V CDR1 and CDR2: DFQATT, SNEGSKA (reference sequence). Here the CDR3 reads CSARPSPGGAYEQYF. In nucleotides, the CDR3 is TGCAGTGCTAGACCTTCCCCCGGGGGGGCCTACGAGCAGTACTTC.

This clonotype came up many times. J is TRBJ2-3 and V is TRBV5-1, with D unresolved. This CDR3 region has 13 residues. Looked up from germline, CDR1 is SGHRS and CDR2 is YFSETQ. Trimming pared 2 bases from V and 6 bases from J, leaving 10 bases between. The CDR3 spells CASSFPLPDTQYF. In DNA, the CDR3 is TGCGCCAGCAGCTTCCCGCTCCCTGATACGCAGTATTTT.

This clonotype appeared many times. V gene TRBV7-9 combines with J gene TRBJ1-1; the match to TRBD1 covers 7 bases. The CDR3 runs 13 residues. CDR1 and CDR2 from the germline V gene are SEHNR and FQNEAQ (reference sequence). The junction had 7 bases not matched to a gene; V was cut back by 8 bases and J by 4 bases. The CDR3: CASGKQGSTEAFF. The CDR3 region has the DNA TGTGCCAGCGGGAAACAGGGGAGCACTGAAGCTTTCTTT.

In its sample, this clonotype was seen many times. The V call is TRBV29-1, the J call TRBJ2-7; 9 nucleotides line up with TRBD1. Trimming removed 4 bases from V and 2 bases from J; junction bases left unmatched: 3. This CDR3 is 13 amino acids long. Germline V gene data show CDR1 as SQVTM and CDR2 as ANQGSEA. In nucleotides, the CDR3 is TGCAGCGTTGGTGGGACAGGGCCCTACGAGCAGTACTTC. Its protein is CSVGGTGPYEQYF.

This clonotype was seen many times. This sequence joins TRBV5-1 and TRBJ2-7; no definite D call. CDR3 length: 14 amino acids. Germline lookup yields CDR1 SGHRS and CDR2 YFSETQ. The V gene lost 2 bases and the J gene lost 5 bases, with 14 bases spanning the gap. The CDR3 loop reads CASSLHNPRNEQYF. In DNA, the CDR3 is TGCGCCAGCAGCTTACACAACCCCAGGAACGAGCAGTACTTC.

At least ten counts were recorded for this clonotype. This chain uses TRBV5-6 with TRBJ1-6, with D tentatively TRBD1 (5 bases). CDR1 and CDR2 from the germline V gene are SGHDT and YYEEEE. CDR3 length: 12 amino acids. Trimming cost V 2 bases and J 17 bases, with 14 bases left between them. CDR3 sequence (DNA): TGTGCCAGCAGCTTCCTATCACGGGGGGTCCACTTT. It codes for CASSFLSRGVHF.

The V gene is TRBV20-1, the J gene TRBJ2-7, with a tentative D call TRBD1 (6 bases). The CDR3 length is 15 residues. The germline CDR1 and CDR2 sequences are DFQATT and SNEGSKA (reference sequence). V was shortened by 0 bases and J by 4 bases, with 16 bases between the two germline ends. CDR3 sequence reads: CSARDIPGQSYEQYF. Written as DNA, the CDR3 is TGCAGTGCTAGAGATATCCCCGGACAGTCGTACGAGCAGTACTTC.

In this sample, this clonotype turned up many times. The chain combines TRBV4-2 with TRBJ1-2; maybe TRBD1 (5 bases). The CDR3 runs to 15 residues. Germline V CDR1 and CDR2: LGHNA, YNFKEQ. V lost 2 bases to trimming and J lost 4 bases, with 14 bases between them. CDR3 sequence reads: CASSQPGTEIYGYTF. DNA of the CDR3: TGTGCCAGCAGCCAACCCGGGACCGAGATCTATGGCTACACCTTC.

V gene TRBV4-1 combines with J gene TRBJ2-1; D unclear. CDR1 and CDR2 (germline): MGHRA, YSYEKL. Trimming shortened V by 0 bases and J by 2 bases, and 8 bases separated the two germline ends. There are 15 residues in the CDR3. The CDR3 nucleotides are TGCGCCAGCAGCCAAGATAGGGCCGCCTACAATGAGCAGTTCTTC. It yields the protein CASSQDRAAYNEQFF.

The chain has TRBV20-1 and TRBJ2-5, with unresolved D. The CDR3 totals 13 residues. The V and J ends lost 0 bases and 2 bases respectively, with 7 bases between them. Germline V lookup: CDR1 DFQATT, CDR2 SNEGSKA (reference sequence). The CDR3: CSARDRSQETQYF. Here the CDR3 DNA reads TGCAGTGCTAGAGATCGCTCTCAAGAGACCCAGTACTTC.

This clonotype was found many times. The chain combines TRBV25-1 with TRBJ1-3, with D uncertain. This CDR3 has 13 amino acids. Trimming left V 2 bases short and J 4 bases short, with 6 bases between. The germline V gene has CDR1 MGHDK and CDR2 SYGVNS. CDR3 residues: CASSEGGGNTIYF. The CDR3 DNA sequence: TGTGCCAGCAGTGAAGGAGGAGGAAACACCATATATTTT.

This chain connects TRBV18 to TRBJ2-7; D uncertain. The CDR3 sequence is 12 residues long. Germline V gene sequence: CDR1 KGHSH, CDR2 LQKENI. V dropped 5 bases and J dropped 0 bases, with 5 bases sitting between them. Written as DNA, the CDR3 is TGTGCCAGCTCATCCATCTCCTACGAGCAGTACTTC. Amino acids: CASSSISYEQYF.

This clonotype showed up many times. The V gene is TRBV7-8, the J gene TRBJ2-5; D may be TRBD1 (7 bases). Trimming cost V 6 bases and J 5 bases, with 16 bases left between them. The germline V gene encodes CDR1 SGHVS and CDR2 FQNEAQ. This CDR3 spans 14 amino acids. The CDR3 protein is CASSFTRGVETQYF. CDR3 sequence (DNA): TGTGCCAGCAGTTTTACCAGGGGGGTCGAGACCCAGTACTTC. Looking up the rest from reference TRBV7-8 and TRBJ2-5 gives the full variable domain: GAGVSQSPRYKVAKRGQDVALRCDPISGHVSLFWYQQALGQGPEFLTYFQNEAQLDKSGLPSDRFFAERPEGSVSTLKIQRTQQEDSAVYLCASSFTRGVETQYFGPGTRLLVL.

This clonotype has ten or more counts. The V call is TRBV12-3 or TRBV12-4, the J call TRBJ2-4; TRBD2 matches at 12 bases. The CDR3 loop spans 17 amino acids. Trimming at V came to 5 bases and at J to 8 bases, leaving 13 bases not matched to a gene. In DNA, the CDR3 is TGTGCCAGCAGTACCAAGAGACTAGCGGGAGTTGTAGACATTCAGTACTTC. This encodes CASSTKRLAGVVDIQYF.

This clonotype was picked up many times. This sequence joins TRBV3-1 and TRBJ1-1; tentative D call: TRBD1 (6 bases). The CDR3 length is 12 residues. Germline V gives CDR1 LGHDT, CDR2 YNNKEL (reference sequence). V dropped 3 bases and J dropped 6 bases, with 8 bases sitting between them. The CDR3: CASSHKGAEAFF. The CDR3 DNA reads as TGTGCCAGCAGCCATAAGGGGGCTGAAGCTTTCTTT.

The chain employs TRBV5-3 and TRBJ1-2; unclear D gene. TRBV5-3 is known as an ORF, though its function is uncertain. CDR3 length equals 13 residues. V was clipped by 8 bases and J by 4 bases, with 15 bases between them. The chain's CDR3 is CARSPGPAYGYTF. The CDR3 DNA reads as TGTGCCAGGAGCCCCGGGCCAGCCTATGGCTACACCTTC.

This clonotype has at least ten counts. V gene TRBV18 combines with J gene TRBJ2-5; D gene uncertain. Trimming stripped 3 bases from V and 5 bases from J, with 13 bases between. Per germline, CDR1 KGHSH and CDR2 LQKENI. CDR3 length: 14 amino acids. CDR3 sequence: CASSPLADLETQYF. In nucleotides, the CDR3 is TGTGCCAGCTCACCCTTAGCAGATCTGGAGACCCAGTACTTC.

This clonotype was seen ten or more times. This sequence joins TRBV9 and TRBJ2-3; 7 positions agree with TRBD2. Trimming removed 2 bases from V and 6 bases from J; junction bases left unmatched: 3. The CDR3 consists of 13 residues. Germline lookup yields CDR1 SGDLS and CDR2 YYNGEE. Written as DNA, the CDR3 is TGTGCCAGCAGCGTCGGGGGGTTTGATACGCAGTATTTT. Protein: CASSVGGFDTQYF.

This clonotype was recorded many times. The chain combines TRBV7-3 with TRBJ2-7; 8 bases match TRBD2. The germline V gene has CDR1 SGHTA and CDR2 FQGTGA. The CDR3 totals 14 residues. The ends lost 0 bases at V and 6 bases at J; junction bases unmatched: 4. The CDR3 region is CASSLTGGAGEQYF. Here the CDR3 DNA reads TGTGCCAGCAGCTTAACCGGGGGGGCCGGCGAGCAGTACTTC.

The V call is TRBV20-1, the J call TRBJ1-5; D remains ambiguous. Trimming removed 6 bases at V and 2 bases at J, with 14 bases between. Germline V gives CDR1 DFQATT, CDR2 SNEGSKA (reference sequence). The CDR3 is 14 amino acids. This CDR3 reads CSANGKRRNQPQHF. Here the CDR3 DNA reads TGCAGTGCCAACGGCAAACGGCGCAATCAGCCCCAGCATTTT.

The chain is built from TRBV18 and TRBJ2-5; D might be TRBD1 (5 bases). V was cut by 3 bases and J by 3 bases, with 14 bases left in between. The germline gives CDR1 KGHSH, CDR2 LQKENI. The CDR3 has 15 residues. CDR3 sequence (DNA): TGTGCCAGCTCACCGTCAAATCAGGGTGAAGAGACCCAGTACTTC. It is translated as CASSPSNQGEETQYF.

Many counts were recorded for this clonotype. The chain employs TRBV15 and TRBJ2-5; D unresolved. This CDR3 contains 13 residues. From germline, CDR1 is LNHNV and CDR2 YYDKDF (reference sequence). V was pared by 0 bases and J by 5 bases, with 7 bases between. CDR3 in DNA: TGTGCCACCAGCAGAGAAGGGCGTGAGACCCAGTACTTC. Residues: CATSREGRETQYF. The full variable domain, rest sourced from reference TRBV15 and TRBJ2-5, is DAMVIQNPRYQVTQFGKPVTLSCSQTLNHNVMYWYQQKSSQAPKLLFHYYDKDFNNEADTPDNFQSRRPNTSFCFLDIRSPGLGDTAMYLCATSREGRETQYFGPGTRLLVL.

Ten or more counts support this clonotype. The chain employs TRBV6-5 and TRBJ1-6; 9 nucleotides match TRBD1. The CDR3 has 16 amino acids. Germline V gene lookup returns CDR1 MNHEY and CDR2 SVGAGI. After removal of 4 bases from V and 6 bases from J, the junction contained 7 bases not matched to a gene. This CDR3 is CASSSGTGLVNSPLHF. The CDR3 DNA is TGTGCCAGCAGTTCCGGGACAGGGCTAGTTAATTCACCCCTCCACTTT.

This clonotype is categorized as medium-sized (0.01 to 0.1%). The rearrangement uses TRBV20-1 and TRBJ1-6; maybe TRBD1 (5 bases). Germline loops: CDR1 DFQATT, CDR2 SNEGSKA (reference sequence). The CDR3 length is 15 residues. The ends were cut back, 0 bases at V and 6 bases at J, with 12 bases in the middle. CDR3 coding DNA: TGCAGTGCTAGAGATTGGGGCAGGACTAATTCACCCCTCCACTTT. As protein: CSARDWGRTNSPLHF.

The genes are TRBV3-1 and TRBJ2-1; D perhaps matches TRBD2 (5 bases). The V gene lost 10 bases and the J gene lost 6 bases, with 16 bases spanning the gap. The CDR3 covers 13 residues. Germline CDR1 LGHDT, CDR2 YNNKEL (reference sequence). The CDR3 spells CAMGPGRGNEQFF. The CDR3 nucleotides are TGTGCCATGGGCCCTGGACGGGGCAATGAGCAGTTCTTC.